Below, 19 T cell receptor beta chains from the same sample are listed, as sequenced in a study of OX40 agonist ivuxolimab in advanced cancers. Only in-frame clones appear in the TCRdb table, and some are missing; sequencing was by immunoSEQ multiplex PCR. The sample yields about 48,000 clones, about 85% seen once. Sample: CD4+ or CD8+ T cells sorted from blood, taken in a trial of the OX40 agonist ivuxolimab. The receptors stem from an adult with an advanced solid tumor such as melanoma, head and neck, liver or kidney cancer.

The gene calls are TRBV19 and TRBJ2-1; no firm D call. This CDR3 comprises 12 residues. V gave up 5 bases and J gave up 4 bases, with 6 bases separating them. Germline CDR1 LNHDA, CDR2 SQIVND (reference sequence). Here the CDR3 DNA reads TGTGCCAGTAGTGCCAGATACAATGAGCAGTTCTTC. Residues: CASSARYNEQFF.

The V call is TRBV28, the J call TRBJ2-1; 8 positions match TRBD2. V was pared by 10 bases and J by 4 bases, with 9 bases of the junction left unmatched. The germline gives CDR1 MDHEN, CDR2 SYDVKM. The CDR3 is made up of 14 amino acids. The CDR3 nucleotides are TGTGCCACCCTAGTGATAGCGGGGTACAATGAGCAGTTCTTC. Translation gives CATLVIAGYNEQFF.

This clone was recorded a few times. This CDR3 is also generated by other DNA sequences in the sample. V is TRBV2 and J is TRBJ2-1; D not certain. Deletions cut 3 bases from V and 9 bases from J, with 9 bases between. Germline V gene sequence: CDR1 SNHLY, CDR2 FYNNEI. CDR3 length: 12 residues. The CDR3 region is CASSDPRGEQFF. The CDR3 bases are TGTGCCAGCAGTGACCCCAGAGGTGAGCAGTTCTTC.

The chain couples TRBV19 to TRBJ2-1, with TRBD1 matching over 9 bases. Germline V gives CDR1 LNHDA, CDR2 SQIVND (reference sequence). CDR3 length: 20 residues. Unmatched junction bases numbered 29, after V lost 10 bases and J lost 7 bases. Here the CDR3 DNA reads TGTGCCATCGCCCTTGATCGGGACAGGGCTAATCTCGGGCCGAAAAATGAGCAGTTCTTC. This sequence encodes CAIALDRDRANLGPKNEQFF.

This clone was counted a single time. J is TRBJ1-4 and V is TRBV9, with D unclear. The V gene's germline CDR1 is SGDLS and CDR2 YYNGEE. The CDR3 is made up of 15 amino acids. V was cut by 4 bases and J by 7 bases, with 17 bases left in between. This CDR3 is CASSPREAWSEKLFF. The DNA for the CDR3 is TGTGCCAGCAGCCCCCGCGAGGCGTGGAGTGAAAAACTGTTTTTT.

This chain links TRBV18 with TRBJ2-2; D perhaps matches TRBD2 (5 bases). Between the trimmed V and J ends, which lost 4 bases and 4 bases, there was a span of 10 bases. Germline CDR1 KGHSH, CDR2 LQKENI. The CDR3 loop spans 14 amino acids. CDR3 loop: CASSRGEVTGELFF. The DNA for the CDR3 is TGTGCCAGCTCACGGGGAGAAGTCACCGGGGAGCTGTTTTTT.

J is TRBJ2-2 and V is TRBV19; perhaps D is TRBD1 or TRBD2 (5 bases each). Germline V gene data show CDR1 as LNHDA and CDR2 as SQIVND (reference sequence). V lost 8 bases and J 2 bases, leaving 21 bases between the germline ends. The CDR3 loop spans 17 amino acids. The CDR3 loop is CASFPMTGTDNTGELFF. DNA for the CDR3: TGTGCCAGTTTTCCTATGACCGGGACGGATAACACCGGGGAGCTGTTTTTT.

V and J are TRBV10-3 and TRBJ1-5; D gene ambiguous. Deletions cut 3 bases from V and 4 bases from J, with 4 bases between. The CDR3 loop spans 12 amino acids. The germline CDR1 and CDR2 sequences are ENHRY and SYGVKD. CDR3 in DNA: TGTGCCATCAGTGAAACGAATCAGCCCCAGCATTTT. Translated: CAISETNQPQHF.

This rearrangement joins TRBV5-1 to TRBJ2-5, with D unresolved. CDR3 length: 15 residues. CDR1 and CDR2 from the germline V gene are SGHRS and YFSETQ. Trimming removed 5 bases from V and 4 bases from J, with 18 bases in between. CDR3 sequence reads: CASRPEPLPGETQYF. CDR3 nucleotide sequence: TGCGCCAGCAGACCCGAGCCCCTACCCGGAGAGACCCAGTACTTC.

In its sample, this clone was seen a few times. The genes are TRBV2 and TRBJ2-5; TRBD2 is a possible D gene (5 bases). V lost 7 bases to trimming and J lost 5 bases, with 17 bases between them. This CDR3 region has 14 residues. The germline V gene has CDR1 SNHLY and CDR2 FYNNEI. CDR3 region: CASISGGSLETQYF. CDR3 nucleotide sequence: TGTGCCAGCATAAGCGGAGGTAGTTTGGAGACCCAGTACTTC.

The rearrangement uses TRBV29-1 and TRBJ2-3, with 8 bases identical to TRBD1. The CDR3 extends over 19 amino acids. With 1 base clipped from V and 0 bases from J, the junction kept 15 bases outside the gene matches. CDR1 and CDR2 from the germline V gene are SQVTM and ANQGSEA. In DNA, the CDR3 is TGCAGCGTTGAAGGTAATCCAGGGGGCAACCTCGCAAGCACAGATACGCAGTATTTT. This encodes CSVEGNPGGNLASTDTQYF.

The rearrangement links TRBV9 to TRBJ1-3; the match to TRBD1 covers 9 bases. The germline V gene has CDR1 SGDLS and CDR2 YYNGEE. V lost 3 bases and J lost 1; bases outside the gene matches: 5. The CDR3 spans 16 residues. CDR3 sequence: CASSAGQGGSGNTIYF. In DNA, the CDR3 is TGTGCCAGCAGCGCGGGACAGGGAGGATCTGGAAACACCATATATTTT.

The chain recombines TRBV15 with TRBJ2-5; D is possibly TRBD1 (6 bases). Per germline, CDR1 LNHNV and CDR2 YYDKDF (reference sequence). This CDR3 spans 13 amino acids. V dropped 5 bases and J dropped 13 bases, with 20 bases sitting between them. CDR3 coding DNA: TGTGCCACCAGCTTTCGACAGGCGCGGGTCATGTACTTC. It translates to CATSFRQARVMYF.

CDR3 in DNA: TGTGCCAGTAAGGGTAGCGGAGAAGAGACCCAGTACTTC. Amino acids: CASKGSGEETQYF. The genes are TRBV19 and TRBJ2-5, with a possible D match to TRBD2 (6 bases). Trimming cost V 7 bases and J 3 bases, with 12 bases left between them. CDR3 length: 13 residues. Germline V gene lookup returns CDR1 LNHDA and CDR2 SQIVND (reference sequence).

This chain connects TRBV6-1 to TRBJ2-7; D may be TRBD1 (6 bases). Germline CDR1 is MNHNS and CDR2 is SASEGT. The CDR3 consists of 14 residues. The V end was cut by 6 bases, the J end by 3 bases, with 15 bases between. The CDR3 DNA is TGTGCCAGCAGGGTCTCCGGACAGAACTACGAGCAGTACTTC. Translating gives CASRVSGQNYEQYF.

This clone is classed as medium-sized. The rearrangement joins TRBV28 to TRBJ1-5, with D maybe TRBD1 (5 bases). CDR1 and CDR2 (germline): MDHEN, SYDVKM. V was cut by 8 bases and J by 9 bases, with 20 bases left in between. This CDR3 is built from 14 residues. The CDR3 loop reads CASRWRDRDRPQHF. CDR3 in DNA: TGTGCCAGCCGGTGGCGGGACCGGGATCGGCCCCAGCATTTT.

J is TRBJ1-1 and V is TRBV6-1; D remains ambiguous. Per the germline V gene, CDR1 is MNHNS and CDR2 is SASEGT. The CDR3 has 14 amino acids. V was shortened by 8 bases and J by 3 bases, with 16 bases between the two germline ends. Written as DNA, the CDR3 is TGTGCCAGCGATGCTAGAGGGTACGACACTGAAGCTTTCTTT. It specifies CASDARGYDTEAFF.

The DNA of the CDR3 is TGTGCCAGCAGCCCCGCCGGGACGGCGATCTATGGCTACACCTTC. It codes for CASSPAGTAIYGYTF. The chain links TRBV28 to TRBJ1-2; D might be TRBD1 (5 bases). The CDR3 spans 15 residues. Germline V gene sequence: CDR1 MDHEN, CDR2 SYDVKM. The V end was cut by 6 bases, the J end by 4 bases, with 18 bases between.

J is TRBJ2-5 and V is TRBV18; 14 bases are shared with TRBD2. The length of the CDR3 is 16 residues. Germline CDR1 KGHSH, CDR2 LQKENI. Germline trimming cut 4 bases from V and 5 bases from J; bases unmatched to any gene: 6. CDR3 region: CASSLGTSGSRETQYF. The CDR3 region has the DNA TGTGCCAGCTCACTAGGGACTAGCGGGAGTCGGGAGACCCAGTACTTC.